There are many counts of the clone carrying this T cell receptor (beta chain). Its matching antigen is unknown. This record belongs to a study of prognosis after radiotherapy for stage I lung cancer. Study in general: Patient ages ran from about 50 to 84, with a median of 74.5 years, and the group had about a dozen men and several women. Alongside stereotactic body radiotherapy, concurrent therapy was given to no patient. Findings and caveats of the study: After stereotactic body radiation therapy, unique TCR clone counts dropped from a median of around 10,000 to 6,500. Patients who developed distant metastases had lower Shannon entropy after stereotactic body radiation therapy.

V lost 3 bases and J lost 3, with 12 bases in between. The CDR3 consists of 14 residues. Germline assignment: CDR1 LNHDA and CDR2 SQIVND (reference sequence). CDR3 of TCR beta was amplified from genomic DNA via a two-round multiplex PCR. The first PCR round targeted every TRBV and TRBJ gene with specific primers. MiXCR was run by TCRdb on the multiplex PCR reads, yielding one entry per CDR3 protein. The table records roughly 38,000 distinct CDR3 sequences, less than 25% of them present only once. The chain is built from TRBV19 and TRBJ2-7, with D possibly TRBD1 on 6 matching bases. This clonotype was sampled from a donor aged 50 or older with non-small cell lung cancer. The specimen was PBMCs, collected before or after stereotactic body radiation therapy (not recorded which). The CDR3 sequence: CASSMSGRGYEQYF. In DNA form, the CDR3 reads TGTGCCAGTAGTATGTCTGGCAGGGGCTACGAGCAGTACTTC.